This T cell receptor beta chain originates from a study of T cell responses to AZD1222 COVID-19 vaccine. The table came from immunoSEQ multiplex PCR; TCRdb's copy has only in-frame clones and leaves some out. The top ten clones hold 1.5% to 2% of a sample with about 170,000 clones, 85% to 90% of them seen once. This clone has more than one count but fewer than ten. The CDR3 covers 16 residues. Between the trimmed V and J ends, which lost 10 bases and 2 bases, there was a span of 21 bases. Germline CDR1 MNHNY, CDR2 SVGAGI (reference sequence). The material sequenced was peripheral blood, taken on day 0 of AZD1222 vaccination. The receptor comes from an adult in good health. The rearrangement links TRBV6-6 to TRBJ2-1, with TRBD1 as a possible D gene (7 bases). The CDR3 reads CATGSGGQGPYNEQFF. The CDR3 DNA is TGTGCCACTGGCTCAGGGGGGCAGGGTCCCTACAATGAGCAGTTCTTC.